This TCR beta chain was found in a study of identical twins. TCRdb called the 5' RACE reads again in MiXCR, with one record for every CDR3 protein. The sample contains around 550,000 distinct CDR3 sequences, around 15% of which appear only once. Germline CDR1 is LNHDA and CDR2 is SQIVND (reference sequence). V lost 7 bases, J lost 5 bases, and 12 bases lay in between. This CDR3 spans 13 amino acids. This sample was also put to use in a study of yellow fever vaccine responses in identical twins.

The chain carries TRBV19 and TRBJ2-1; D remains unclear. The clonotype originates from a woman between 18 and 29 years old in good health. The source material was CD4+ T cells sorted from blood. The CDR3 DNA follows: TGTGCCAGTACCCGGTTCGGTAACAATGAGCAGTTCTTC. It is translated as CASTRFGNNEQFF.